These 27 T cell receptor beta chains were all obtained from the same sample, sequenced in a study of T cell changes during pregnancy in multiple sclerosis. The assay was immunoSEQ multiplex PCR, and TCRdb's table has in-frame clones only and misses some. The repertoire holds approximately 120,000 clones, with roughly 95% as singletons. The specimen was peripheral blood, collected after pregnancy. The receptors were sampled from a female donor with multiple sclerosis, enrolled in a pregnancy study.

This clone occurred once. V gene TRBV9 combines with J gene TRBJ1-1; D is perhaps TRBD1 (5 bases). There are 14 residues in the CDR3. V was shortened by 0 bases and J by 7 bases, with 13 bases between the two germline ends. The V gene's germline CDR1 is SGDLS and CDR2 YYNGEE. This chain's CDR3 is CASSVGAQGGEAFF. The CDR3 bases are TGTGCCAGCAGCGTAGGTGCCCAGGGAGGTGAAGCTTTCTTT.

The chain couples TRBV5-1 to TRBJ2-1; D unresolved. Germline CDR1 is SGHRS and CDR2 is YFSETQ. V dropped 5 bases and J dropped 6 bases, with 12 bases sitting between them. CDR3 size: 13 residues. The CDR3 reads CASRSLEVNEQFF. The CDR3 DNA reads as TGCGCCAGCAGATCCCTCGAGGTCAATGAGCAGTTCTTC.

The chain carries TRBV5-6 and TRBJ1-2; possible D gene TRBD1, 5 bases. In germline, CDR1 is SGHDT, CDR2 YYEEEE. V was pared by 0 bases and J by 4 bases, with 7 bases between. The CDR3 loop spans 13 amino acids. The CDR3 DNA sequence: TGTGCCAGCAGCTTGGACAGGTTCTATGGCTACACCTTC. Translated, it gives CASSLDRFYGYTF.

The chain uses TRBV28 and TRBJ1-2; D gene uncertain. In germline, CDR1 is MDHEN, CDR2 SYDVKM. Trimming took off 4 bases at V and 1 base at J, with 7 bases between the two ends. CDR3 length: 13 residues. The CDR3 coding sequence is TGTGCCAGCAGTTCGGGGTTTAACTATGGCTACACCTTC. Residues: CASSSGFNYGYTF.

The V and J genes are TRBV19 and TRBJ2-1; 14 bases fit TRBD2. J gave up 9 bases and V 3 bases, and 4 bases lay outside the gene matches. Germline assignment: CDR1 LNHDA and CDR2 SQIVND (reference sequence). CDR3 size: 15 residues. CDR3 DNA: TGTGCCAGTAGTATTTCGGGACTAGCGGGAGTTGAGCAGTTCTTC. It encodes CASSISGLAGVEQFF.

Here the CDR3 reads CASSDLGASGNEQFF. In DNA, the CDR3 is TGTGCCAGCAGTGACCTGGGGGCTTCTGGGAATGAGCAGTTCTTC. V is TRBV6-1 and J is TRBJ2-1; D is perhaps TRBD1 (6 bases). V shed 3 bases and J shed 7 bases, with 16 bases lying between them. CDR1 is MNHNS and CDR2 is SASEGT in the germline V gene. The CDR3 runs 15 residues.

The chain has TRBV5-4 and TRBJ2-1; D may be TRBD1 (6 bases). Trimming cost V 6 bases and J 5 bases, with 21 bases left between them. This CDR3 spans 16 amino acids. Germline V gene sequence: CDR1 SGHNT, CDR2 YYREEE (reference sequence). The CDR3 DNA is TGTGCCAGCACCCCCACGGGAACAGGGTCCCACAATGAGCAGTTCTTC. This codes for CASTPTGTGSHNEQFF.

The chain employs TRBV19 and TRBJ2-3; TRBD1 matches at 8 bases. Germline CDR1 and CDR2: LNHDA and SQIVND (reference sequence). The CDR3 covers 14 residues. Losses at the gene ends were 3 bases for V and 1 base for J; bases not matched to a gene: 0. The CDR3 loop reads CASSMGQGTDTQYF. Here the CDR3 DNA reads TGTGCCAGTAGTATGGGACAGGGCACAGATACGCAGTATTTT.

The chain couples TRBV5-1 to TRBJ1-6; tentatively, D is TRBD1 (5 bases). CDR1 and CDR2 (germline): SGHRS, YFSETQ. The ends were cut back, 4 bases at V and 10 bases at J, with 21 bases in the middle. This CDR3 region has 16 residues. The DNA for the CDR3 is TGCGCCAGCAGCCCGGCGTCGGGCGGGGCACAATCACCCCTCCACTTT. Translated: CASSPASGGAQSPLHF.

V usage is TRBV6-5 and J usage is TRBJ2-1, with D hard to call. V lost 3 bases, J lost 2 bases, and 14 bases lay in between. Germline V CDR1 and CDR2: MNHEY, SVGAGI. CDR3 length equals 16 residues. Here the CDR3 DNA reads TGTGCCAGCAGTTATAGAATGACTGGCGCCTACAATGAGCAGTTCTTC. This sequence encodes CASSYRMTGAYNEQFF.

This clone has a single count. The rearrangement uses TRBV15 and TRBJ2-7, with a possible D match to TRBD1 (5 bases). Germline CDR1 is LNHNV and CDR2 is YYDKDF (reference sequence). This CDR3 is 14 amino acids long. Deletions cut 0 bases from V and 2 bases from J, with 8 bases between. The CDR3 DNA reads as TGTGCCACCAGCAGAGATAAAGGGGCCTACGAGCAGTACTTC. Translation: CATSRDKGAYEQYF. Looking up the rest from reference TRBV15 and TRBJ2-7 gives the full variable domain: DAMVIQNPRYQVTQFGKPVTLSCSQTLNHNVMYWYQQKSSQAPKLLFHYYDKDFNNEADTPDNFQSRRPNTSFCFLDIRSPGLGDTAMYLCATSRDKGAYEQYFGPGTRLTVT.

The table lists this clone with a count of one. CDR3 sequence: CASSPLQGIQYF. Written as DNA, the CDR3 is TGTGCCAGCAGCCCGCTCCAGGGCATTCAGTACTTC. V gene TRBV27 combines with J gene TRBJ2-4; D perhaps matches TRBD1 (5 bases). Germline lookup yields CDR1 MNHEY and CDR2 SMNVEV (reference sequence). The V end lost 6 bases, the J end lost 9 bases, and 12 bases lay between the germline ends. CDR3 size: 12 residues.

The genes are TRBV28 and TRBJ1-2, with D perhaps matching TRBD1 (6 bases). Germline-derived CDR1 and CDR2 are MDHEN and SYDVKM. CDR3 size: 13 residues. V lost 4 bases to trimming and J lost 4 bases, with 10 bases between them. The CDR3 bases are TGTGCCAGCAGTTCCTGGACAGTCTATGGCTACACCTTC. This translates into CASSSWTVYGYTF.

V is TRBV27 and J is TRBJ2-7, with 10 bases matching TRBD2. The J segment lost 4 bases and the V segment lost 10 bases, leaving 13 bases of the junction unmatched. The CDR3 covers 15 residues. In germline, CDR1 is MNHEY, CDR2 SMNVEV (reference sequence). CDR3 protein: CATSPVAGGLYEQYF. CDR3 DNA sequence: TGTGCCACCTCCCCTGTAGCGGGAGGATTATACGAGCAGTACTTC.

The chain joins TRBV27 to TRBJ1-1; D is ambiguous. CDR1 and CDR2 (germline): MNHEY, SMNVEV (reference sequence). The V and J ends lost 6 bases and 5 bases respectively, with 16 bases between them. The CDR3 sequence is 14 residues long. CDR3 sequence: CASSLKRRETEAFF. The CDR3, as DNA: TGTGCCAGCAGCCTAAAAAGGAGGGAAACTGAAGCTTTCTTT.

The V call is TRBV11-2, the J call TRBJ1-4; the match to TRBD1 covers 8 bases. Germline assignment: CDR1 SGHAT and CDR2 FQNNGV. CDR3 length: 14 amino acids. V dropped 4 bases and J dropped 10; count of bases not matched to a gene: 8. The CDR3 DNA reads as TGTGCCAGCAGCTACAGGACAGGGCAGGGAAAACTGTTTTTT. This gives the protein CASSYRTGQGKLFF.

The chain combines TRBV29-1 with TRBJ2-2, with TRBD1 matching over 9 bases. CDR1 and CDR2 (germline): SQVTM, ANQGSEA. Trimming removed 8 bases from V and 3 bases from J; junction bases left unmatched: 4. CDR3 size: 13 residues. CDR3 residues: CSTGDRDTGELFF. The CDR3 DNA reads TGCAGCACTGGGGACAGGGACACCGGGGAGCTGTTTTTT.

This clone was seen only once. The V gene is TRBV6-5, the J gene TRBJ2-5; maybe TRBD2 (7 bases). CDR1 MNHEY and CDR2 SVGAGI come from the germline V gene. Trimming left V 4 bases short and J 7 bases short, with 19 bases between. The CDR3 is 15 amino acids. The CDR3 region is CASSFYGPGEGTQYF. DNA of the CDR3: TGTGCCAGCAGTTTCTACGGGCCAGGGGAGGGGACCCAGTACTTC.

J is TRBJ2-1 and V is TRBV28, with 9 bases fitting TRBD1. The CDR3 runs 17 residues. With V trimmed by 10 bases and J by 0 bases, 13 bases remained unmatched. In germline, CDR1 is MDHEN, CDR2 SYDVKM. The chain's CDR3 is CATLSGTGGFSYNEQFF. The CDR3 DNA follows: TGTGCCACCCTATCGGGTACAGGGGGCTTCTCCTACAATGAGCAGTTCTTC.

This clone was counted once. The chain has TRBV6-5 and TRBJ2-1, with 14 bases lining up with TRBD2. The ends lost 4 bases at V and 7 bases at J; junction bases unmatched: 6. The germline gives CDR1 MNHEY, CDR2 SVGAGI. This CDR3 has 16 amino acids. Here the CDR3 DNA reads TGTGCCAGCAGTTCCCCGACTAGCGGGAGGGGGAATGAGCAGTTCTTC. This codes for CASSSPTSGRGNEQFF.

The chain employs TRBV19 and TRBJ2-1, with D possibly being TRBD2 (6 bases). The CDR3 runs to 13 residues. V lost 5 bases, J lost 7 bases, and 12 bases lay in between. The germline CDR1 and CDR2 sequences are LNHDA and SQIVND (reference sequence). The CDR3 here is CASSAGLPNEQFF. For the CDR3, the DNA is TGTGCCAGTAGTGCGGGACTCCCGAATGAGCAGTTCTTC.

This clone was seen only once. The V call is TRBV28, the J call TRBJ1-2, with D perhaps matching TRBD1 (5 bases). Germline assignment: CDR1 MDHEN and CDR2 SYDVKM. The CDR3 is 14 residues long. Trimming left V 1 base short and J 4 bases short, with 10 bases between. The CDR3 here is CASSLSGQVYGYTF. Here the CDR3 DNA reads TGTGCCAGCAGTTTATCAGGGCAGGTCTATGGCTACACCTTC.

The chain has TRBV7-6 and TRBJ2-1, with D perhaps matching TRBD2 (6 bases). V was shortened by 5 bases and J by 0 bases, with 11 bases between the two germline ends. Germline V CDR1 and CDR2: SGHVS, FNYEAQ. This CDR3 is built from 15 residues. CDR3 sequence: CASSPTSISYNEQFF. In DNA form, the CDR3 reads TGTGCCAGCAGCCCGACTAGTATCTCCTACAATGAGCAGTTCTTC.

The chain employs TRBV5-1 and TRBJ2-7; 15 nucleotides line up with TRBD2. The CDR3 is made up of 15 amino acids. Unmatched junction bases numbered 4, after V lost 4 bases and J lost 5 bases. The germline V gene encodes CDR1 SGHRS and CDR2 YFSETQ. The chain's CDR3 is CASSGLAGGHHEQYF. The CDR3 DNA follows: TGCGCCAGCAGCGGACTAGCGGGAGGGCACCACGAGCAGTACTTC.

The chain has TRBV6-5 and TRBJ1-5; D is perhaps TRBD1 (5 bases). This CDR3 is built from 13 residues. Germline assignment: CDR1 MNHEY and CDR2 SVGAGI. Trimming left V 7 bases short and J 1 base short, with 8 bases between. The DNA for the CDR3 is TGTGCCAGCACCCGGGGGAGCAATCAGCCCCAGCATTTT. Translating gives CASTRGSNQPQHF.

The chain's CDR3 is CASSEAGVKTDTQYF. CDR3 DNA sequence: TGTGCCAGCAGTGAAGCGGGAGTAAAAACAGATACGCAGTATTTT. This chain links TRBV2 with TRBJ2-3, with D perhaps TRBD2 (5 bases). Germline CDR1 SNHLY, CDR2 FYNNEI. The CDR3 runs to 15 residues. With 0 bases removed from V and 3 bases from J, the gap between germline ends came to 10 bases.

This clone occurred once. This chain joins TRBV28 and TRBJ1-3; D is perhaps TRBD1 (6 bases). V was trimmed by 3 bases and J by 4 bases, leaving 16 bases between them. Germline values: CDR1 MDHEN, CDR2 SYDVKM. The CDR3 is 16 residues long. The CDR3 sequence: CASSFRAGGMGNTIYF. The CDR3 DNA sequence: TGTGCCAGCAGTTTCCGGGCTGGGGGCATGGGAAACACCATATATTTT.